Presented here are 25 T cell receptor beta chains from one specimen sequenced in a study of identical twins. TCRdb re-analysed the 5' RACE reads in MiXCR, keeping a single row per CDR3 protein. The profile shows about 920,000 distinct CDR3 sequences, roughly 12% of them singletons. The sample was also reused in another study, on yellow fever vaccine responses in identical twins.

Sequences were obtained from PBMCs. The source is a woman younger than 35 in good health.

This clonotype was observed a handful of times. This rearrangement joins TRBV10-3 to TRBJ2-2; D is perhaps TRBD2 (5 bases). The CDR3 loop spans 14 amino acids. CDR1 ENHRY and CDR2 SYGVKD come from the germline V gene. The V and J ends lost 10 bases and 1 base respectively, with 13 bases between them. The CDR3 spells CATTSSGNTGELFF. CDR3 in DNA: TGTGCCACCACTTCCAGCGGGAACACCGGGGAGCTGTTTTTT.

This clonotype showed up just a few times. The genes are TRBV6-1 and TRBJ2-7; weak D call: TRBD1 (5 bases). The CDR3 has 13 amino acids. The V gene's germline CDR1 is MNHNS and CDR2 SASEGT. Trimming cost V 2 bases and J 6 bases, with 11 bases left between them. This CDR3 is CASSETQGLEQYV. In nucleotides, the CDR3 is TGTGCCAGCAGTGAAACGCAGGGCCTCGAGCAGTACGTC.

The CDR3 DNA sequence: TGTGCCACCAGTGATGGGGCGACTAGCGGGGCCTCACGTCGGGAGACCCAGTACTTC. Protein sequence: CATSDGATSGASRRETQYF. The chain is built from TRBV24-1 and TRBJ2-5; 11 bases agree with TRBD2. Germline CDR1 and CDR2: KGHDR and SFDVKD. V shed 3 bases and J 5 bases; nucleotides not matched to a gene: 16. This CDR3 comprises 19 residues.

This clonotype appeared a few times. This sequence joins TRBV10-3 and TRBJ2-2; 8 nucleotides line up with TRBD1. Looked up from germline, CDR1 is ENHRY and CDR2 is SYGVKD. Trimming at V came to 2 bases and at J to 7 bases, leaving 6 bases not matched to a gene. The CDR3 has 15 amino acids. The DNA of the CDR3 is TGTGCCATCAGTGAGAGCGCAGGGGGCGTCGGGGAGCTGTTTTTT. Protein product: CAISESAGGVGELFF.

The chain combines TRBV20-1 with TRBJ2-3, with 11 bases identical to TRBD2. V shed 2 bases, J shed 2 bases, and the junction held 12 bases outside the gene matches. The germline V gene has CDR1 DFQATT and CDR2 SNEGSKA (reference sequence). CDR3 length: 18 residues. The DNA of the CDR3 is TGCAGTGCTAGATCCAGTCTAGCGGGGGGCGAGGTCACAGATACGCAGTATTTT. Translating it yields CSARSSLAGGEVTDTQYF.

This clonotype was picked up a small number of times. This chain connects TRBV27 to TRBJ1-5, with D possibly matching TRBD1 (5 bases). Trimming cost V 5 bases and J 2 bases, with 16 bases left between them. Germline loops: CDR1 MNHEY, CDR2 SMNVEV (reference sequence). There are 16 residues in the CDR3. Here the CDR3 reads CASSGTGRGGNQPQHF. The CDR3, as DNA: TGTGCCAGCAGTGGGACGGGACGGGGAGGCAATCAGCCCCAGCATTTT.

This clonotype was observed once. The CDR3 sequence is CASSPPLLAGYFYEQYF. The CDR3 bases are TGTGCCAGCAGCCCGCCCCTCTTAGCGGGATATTTCTACGAGCAGTACTTC. This chain joins TRBV12-3 or TRBV12-4 and TRBJ2-7; 8 bases match TRBD2. CDR3 size: 17 residues. With 6 bases clipped from V and 3 bases from J, the junction kept 16 bases outside the gene matches.

V usage is TRBV6-6 and J usage is TRBJ2-7, with D maybe TRBD2 (5 bases). The CDR3 loop spans 12 amino acids. Germline values: CDR1 MNHNY, CDR2 SVGAGI (reference sequence). The V gene lost 4 bases and the J gene lost 5 bases, with 9 bases spanning the gap. CDR3 coding DNA: TGTGCCAGCAGTTCTCTAGCTGACGAGCAGTACTTC. Translating it yields CASSSLADEQYF.

In its sample, this clonotype was seen a few times. This chain connects TRBV5-1 to TRBJ2-7, with D perhaps being TRBD1 or TRBD2 (7 bases each). Germline V gene data show CDR1 as SGHRS and CDR2 as YFSETQ. The V gene lost 4 bases and the J gene lost 0 bases, with 17 bases spanning the gap. The CDR3 loop spans 16 amino acids. CDR3 DNA sequence: TGCGCCAGCAGCATAAGCGGGACAGCGAGCTCCTACGAGCAGTACTTC. Its translation: CASSISGTASSYEQYF.

On this clonotype itself: An end of the junction does not agree with germline; a read error may underlie this. This chain joins TRBV3-1 and TRBJ1-1; D remains ambiguous. The CDR3 is made up of 13 amino acids. Germline V gene sequence: CDR1 LGHDT, CDR2 YNNKEL (reference sequence). Here the CDR3 DNA reads TGTGCCAGCAGCCAAATGGCCGACACTGAAGTTTTCTTT. Translated: CASSQMADTEVFF.

This clonotype was seen at least ten times. This chain joins TRBV6-5 and TRBJ1-4; 8 nucleotides align to TRBD1. J was trimmed by 8 bases and V by 4 bases; bases with no gene match: 6. This CDR3 region has 14 residues. Germline assignment: CDR1 MNHEY and CDR2 SVGAGI. CDR3 bases: TGTGCCAGCAGTTCGCCTCGGACAGGGGAAAAACTGTTTTTT. Its protein product is CASSSPRTGEKLFF.

The rearrangement uses TRBV3-1 and TRBJ1-2, with 8 positions matching TRBD1. The trim removed 6 bases at V and 0 bases at J, leaving 3 bases unmatched. Germline V gene data show CDR1 as LGHDT and CDR2 as YNNKEL (reference sequence). The CDR3 has 14 amino acids. The DNA for the CDR3 is TGTGCCAGCAGACTACAGGGGGCTAACTATGGCTACACCTTC. Translated, it gives CASRLQGANYGYTF.

The chain links TRBV6-5 to TRBJ2-3, with D uncertain. V was trimmed by 0 bases and J by 0 bases, leaving 4 bases between them. The germline CDR1 and CDR2 sequences are MNHEY and SVGAGI. The CDR3 is made up of 14 amino acids. The CDR3 region is CASSYSFSTDTQYF. CDR3 in DNA: TGTGCCAGCAGTTACTCCTTTAGCACAGATACGCAGTATTTT.

In regard to this clonotype: A much larger clone differs by one base, so this may be a read error. This chain uses TRBV3-1 with TRBJ2-7; 7 bases are a match to TRBD1. Germline values: CDR1 LGHDT, CDR2 YNNKEL (reference sequence). This CDR3 is 14 amino acids long. This CDR3 is CSSSQVDRAYEQYF. CDR3 nucleotides: TGTTCCAGCAGCCAAGTCGACAGGGCCTACGAGCAGTACTTC.

V and J are TRBV7-9 and TRBJ2-6; D not resolved. V was pared by 6 bases and J by 3 bases, with 15 bases between. This CDR3 has 16 amino acids. The germline CDR1 and CDR2 sequences are SEHNR and FQNEAQ (reference sequence). The CDR3 spells CASRSRVSDGANVLTF. CDR3 sequence (DNA): TGTGCCAGCAGGTCCCGTGTTAGTGATGGGGCCAACGTCCTGACTTTC.

This clonotype occurred many times. CDR3 protein: CARTGLAGHEQFF. CDR3 nucleotides: TGCGCCAGAACCGGACTAGCGGGACATGAGCAGTTCTTC. V and J are TRBV5-1 and TRBJ2-1, with 12 bases lining up with TRBD2. Germline V gives CDR1 SGHRS, CDR2 YFSETQ. V shed 8 bases, J shed 8 bases, and the junction held 5 bases outside the gene matches. This CDR3 is built from 13 residues.

The chain uses TRBV13 and TRBJ2-3; D may be TRBD2 (6 bases). This CDR3 contains 16 residues. V dropped 5 bases and J dropped 4 bases, with 19 bases sitting between them. Germline V CDR1 and CDR2: PRHDT, FYEKMQ (reference sequence). The CDR3 bases are TGTGCCAGCAGCACTAAGGACTACGTCGTGCCAGATACGCAGTATTTT. Translating gives CASSTKDYVVPDTQYF. Together with reference TRBV13 and TRBJ2-3, the CDR3 gives the full variable domain: AAGVIQSPRHLIKEKRETATLKCYPIPRHDTVYWYQQGPGQDPQFLISFYEKMQSDKGSIPDRFSAQQFSDYHSELNMSSLELGDSALYFCASSTKDYVVPDTQYFGPGTRLTVL.

The CDR3 protein is CASSYSGDETTFTGELFF. DNA of the CDR3: TGTGCCAGCAGTTACTCGGGGGATGAAACTACTTTCACCGGGGAGCTGTTTTTT. The chain is built from TRBV6-5 and TRBJ2-2; D may match TRBD1 or TRBD2 (5 bases each). This CDR3 spans 18 amino acids. Germline V gene lookup returns CDR1 MNHEY and CDR2 SVGAGI. The V end was cut by 0 bases, the J end by 4 bases, with 18 bases between.

Only a few counts were recorded for this clonotype. The chain recombines TRBV6-6 with TRBJ1-2, with D unclear. With 6 bases removed from V and 5 bases from J, the gap between germline ends came to 13 bases. The CDR3 has 13 residues. Germline CDR1 MNHNY, CDR2 SVGAGI (reference sequence). CDR3 bases: TGTGCCAGCAGCATGGGAACACCGTATGGCTACACCTTC. It is translated as CASSMGTPYGYTF.

This clonotype occurred a few times. The CDR3 DNA follows: TGTGCCAGCAGTCCGGGACAGGGGATCGCGGGCACCGGGGAGCTGTTTTTT. Its protein is CASSPGQGIAGTGELFF. The chain employs TRBV12-3 or TRBV12-4 and TRBJ2-2; TRBD1 aligns across 10 bases. The length of the CDR3 is 17 residues. J was trimmed by 4 bases and V by 5 bases; bases with no gene match: 10.

As DNA, the CDR3 is TGTGCCAGCAGCCCAAGTAGGGGGAGCGGCCTCTACGAGCAGTACTTC. Its protein product is CASSPSRGSGLYEQYF. This chain joins TRBV2 and TRBJ2-7; weak D call: TRBD1 (6 bases). Germline V gene sequence: CDR1 SNHLY, CDR2 FYNNEI. Trimming stripped 6 bases from V and 3 bases from J, with 21 bases between. The CDR3 is 16 amino acids.

J is TRBJ2-1 and V is TRBV7-9; 7 nucleotides match TRBD1. Germline trimming cut 5 bases from V and 8 bases from J; bases unmatched to any gene: 15. The CDR3 has 16 residues. Germline V lookup: CDR1 SEHNR, CDR2 FQNEAQ (reference sequence). In DNA, the CDR3 is TGTGCCAGCAGCGGCTCCCGAACAGGGGCTCGGGATGAGCAGTTCTTC. It codes for CASSGSRTGARDEQFF.

This clonotype was seen many times. The rearrangement uses TRBV7-9 and TRBJ2-1, with TRBD2 as a possible D gene (6 bases). CDR1 and CDR2 (germline): SEHNR, FQNEAQ (reference sequence). Trimming pared 5 bases from V and 2 bases from J, leaving 16 bases between. The CDR3 covers 16 residues. This chain's CDR3 is CASSPMGGNTYNEQFF. CDR3 in DNA: TGTGCCAGCAGCCCAATGGGGGGAAATACCTACAATGAGCAGTTCTTC.

The chain carries TRBV18 and TRBJ2-5; 15 nucleotides match TRBD2. The germline V gene encodes CDR1 KGHSH and CDR2 LQKENI. This CDR3 comprises 18 residues. With V trimmed by 0 bases and J by 2 bases, 4 bases remained unmatched. CDR3 region: CASSPPGLAGGKQETQYF. CDR3 nucleotide sequence: TGTGCCAGCTCACCACCGGGACTAGCGGGAGGAAAACAAGAGACCCAGTACTTC. Drawing the rest from reference TRBV18 and TRBJ2-5, the complete variable domain is NAGVMQNPRHLVRRRGQEARLRCSPMKGHSHVYWYRQLPEEGLKFMVYLQKENIIDESGMPKERFSAEFPKEGPSILRIQQVVRGDSAAYFCASSPPGLAGGKQETQYFGPGTRLLVL.

The chain employs TRBV20-1 and TRBJ2-1; 8 bases agree with TRBD2. Trimming cost V 0 bases and J 5 bases; bases outside gene matches: 6. CDR1 is DFQATT and CDR2 is SNEGSKA in the germline V gene (reference sequence). This CDR3 contains 15 residues. As DNA, the CDR3 is TGCAGTGCTAGAGATTGGGCGGGGGGCAACAATGAGCAGTTCTTC. Its protein product is CSARDWAGGNNEQFF.